This TCR beta chain is from a study of cytomegalovirus exposure and HLA in healthy donors. The study, taken as a whole, reports: A reported reduction in N-insertions relative to the roughly 640-donor mean was seen in an Asian-associated ancestry cluster in a later analysis. Some highly shared sequence variants likely arose as a pipeline artifact.

PCR amplification relied on 60 Vbeta primers (plus 13 Jbeta primers). Generated by immunoSEQ multiplex PCR, the TCRdb table keeps only in-frame clones and is missing some. The sample lists under 200,000 clones, approximately 80% occurring once. Trimming left V 10 bases short and J 1 base short, with 13 bases between. CDR3 length: 13 amino acids. Germline assignment: CDR1 MNHEY and CDR2 SVGAGI. This clone appeared a few times. Its specificity is unknown. The chain combines TRBV6-5 with TRBJ2-5; perhaps TRBD2 as D (6 bases). The clonotype originates from a woman under 30 in good health and CMV-seropositive. Specimen: PBMCs. CDR3 DNA: TGTGCCATTACTTGGGGACTCCAAGAGACCCAGTACTTC. It yields the protein CAITWGLQETQYF.